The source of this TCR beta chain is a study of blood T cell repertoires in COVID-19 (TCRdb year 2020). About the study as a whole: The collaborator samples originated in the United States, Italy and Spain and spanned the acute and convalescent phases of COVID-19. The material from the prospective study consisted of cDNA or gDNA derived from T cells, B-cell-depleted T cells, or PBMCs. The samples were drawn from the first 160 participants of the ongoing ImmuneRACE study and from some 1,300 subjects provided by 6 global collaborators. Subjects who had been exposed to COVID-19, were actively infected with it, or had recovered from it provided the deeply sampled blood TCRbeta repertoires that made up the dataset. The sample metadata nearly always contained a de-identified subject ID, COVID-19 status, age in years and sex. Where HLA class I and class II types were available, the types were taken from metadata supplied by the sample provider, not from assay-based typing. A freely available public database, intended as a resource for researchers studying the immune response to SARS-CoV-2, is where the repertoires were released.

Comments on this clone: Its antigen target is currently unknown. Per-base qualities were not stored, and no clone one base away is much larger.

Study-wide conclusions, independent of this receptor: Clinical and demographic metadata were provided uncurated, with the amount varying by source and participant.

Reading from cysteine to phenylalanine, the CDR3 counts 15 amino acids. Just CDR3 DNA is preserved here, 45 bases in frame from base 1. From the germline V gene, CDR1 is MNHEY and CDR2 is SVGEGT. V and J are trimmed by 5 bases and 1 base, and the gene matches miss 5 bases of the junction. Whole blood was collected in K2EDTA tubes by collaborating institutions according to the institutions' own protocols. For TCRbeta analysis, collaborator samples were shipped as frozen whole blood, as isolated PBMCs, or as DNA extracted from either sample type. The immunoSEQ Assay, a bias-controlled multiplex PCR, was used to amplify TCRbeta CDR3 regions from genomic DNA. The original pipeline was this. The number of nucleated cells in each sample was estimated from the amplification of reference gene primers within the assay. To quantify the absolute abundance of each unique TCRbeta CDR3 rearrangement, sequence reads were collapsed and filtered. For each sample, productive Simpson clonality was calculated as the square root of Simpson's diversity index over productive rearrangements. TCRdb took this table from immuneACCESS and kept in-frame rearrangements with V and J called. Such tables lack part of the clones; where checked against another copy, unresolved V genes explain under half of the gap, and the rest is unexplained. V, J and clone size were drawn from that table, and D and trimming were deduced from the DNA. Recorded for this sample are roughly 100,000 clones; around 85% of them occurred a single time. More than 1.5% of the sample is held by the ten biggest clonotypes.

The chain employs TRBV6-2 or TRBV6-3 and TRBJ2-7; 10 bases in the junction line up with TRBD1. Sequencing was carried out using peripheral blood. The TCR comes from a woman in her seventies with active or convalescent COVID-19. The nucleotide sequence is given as TGTGCCAGCAGTAAGGACAGGGGGACATCCTACGAGCAGTACTTC. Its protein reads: CASSKDRGTSYEQYF.